This paragraph covers one T cell receptor beta chain sequence. It lacks a known antigen. It has no much larger one-base neighbor in the sample; base qualities were not kept. The CDR1 and CDR2 encoded by the germline V gene are MNHNS and SASEGT. Including cysteine and phenylalanine, the CDR3 has 16 amino acids. Solely the CDR3 DNA is kept, with 48 bases framed from the first base. The trim is 4 bases for V and 5 bases for J, with a gap of 18 bases between the germline ends. The cohort comprised several hundred healthy bone marrow donors. Cohort members were all nominally healthy when sampled, although unrecorded immune exposures were likely present. The donor was CMV seronegative and belonged to the group of under 400 seronegative cohort members. Every donor gave a peripheral blood sample, and the peripheral blood mononuclear cells from that sample were used for TCR beta sequencing. Genomic DNA extraction from the blood cell samples was performed with the Qiagen DNeasy Blood Extraction Kit.

This record comes from a study of cytomegalovirus exposure and HLA in healthy donors (TCRdb year 2017). Turning to the overall study: In an earlier analysis of some 610 of the donors, under 300 Gb of sequence data and some 100 million unique TCR beta sequences from about 179 million T cells were reported. Roughly 290 gigabases of sequencing data and around 90 million unique TCR sequences made up an early release that covered under 750 HLA-typed donors. Of the 300 to 500 genotyped donors, 80% to 90% were placed in the genetic ancestry cluster associated with self-reported Caucasian donors. The study was designed to test whether signatures of past pathogen exposure could be identified by cataloging public T cell receptors. The T cell repertoires of 666 subjects were profiled by immunosequencing and related to cytomegalovirus serostatus. In addition to the first cohort of 666 subjects, a separate validation cohort of 120 different subjects was used. High-throughput TCR immunosequencing, statistical association of individual TCRs with disease status, and machine learning were combined to predict cytomegalovirus infection status. A later analysis re-examined previously published TCR beta repertoires from just over 650 donors and added high-resolution HLA genotyping to investigate patterns of TCR occurrence. In the later analysis, no new phenotypic data were used to find candidate immune exposures; instead, reliance was placed on TCR beta sequences and their occurrence across donors. An earlier analysis of around 540 of the donors applied high-throughput TCR beta sequencing to assess whether each TCR beta V gene segment acted as functional or pseudogenic. Donor age, sex, ethnicity and CMV serostatus were compiled alongside the repertoire data. A later genetic analysis used genome-wide SNP genotypes for about 55% of the 666 donors, treating that subset as a discovery cohort. Every repertoire in the discovery cohort had been generated on one and the same sequencing platform. HLA typing included class I and class II loci at four-digit resolution. Typing coverage differed by locus: A, B, C, DRB1 and DQB1 were typed in roughly 620-640 donors, DQA1 in approximately 520, DPA1 in around 600, and DPB1 in around 440. Four to six DR-DQ haplotypes were handled as single units for association and clustering, since linkage in the cohort was strong. Across some 400 genotyped donors of the cohort, an average of approximately 240,000 unique TCR beta nucleotide sequences per donor were sequenced, and 15% to 20% of those sequences were non-productive. The paper as a whole reports these results and caveats: The study listed over 150 TCR beta chains as associated with cytomegalovirus. CMV serostatus was the only immune exposure information available for the cohort. The authors suggested that the approach could potentially be generalized to other disease states and immunological phenotypes. Linkage disequilibrium might explain the correlated functional status among segregating V segments, but an unknown experimental factor could not be excluded. An earlier analysis of 450 to 750 of the donors showed that most TCR beta V segments appeared in productive rearrangements either about 87% or about 30% of the time, which broadly matched IMGT annotations. Only TCR beta chains were sequenced in this cohort, and the absence of alpha or paired-chain data limited detectable features. Several of the top co-occurrence clusters appeared to be linked to parvovirus B19, influenza, CMV and Epstein-Barr virus, according to a later analysis. A further reported finding was that TCR beta sequences accurately predicted the HLA-A and HLA-B alleles for most subjects in the first cohort. Across donors, most TCR sequences were observed very rarely, whereas some public TCRs were present in many individuals. Because counts were too low, about 17 rarely observed V segments, including chromosome 9 orphons, were excluded from the earlier analysis of around 640 of the donors. Most CMV-associated TCR beta chains appeared to be HLA-restricted in a later analysis, and the HLA associations seemed to be driven largely by CMV exposure. At a false discovery rate of 0.05, a later analysis linked 16,000 or so TCR beta sequences to specific HLA alleles. Compared with equally common non-associated chains, HLA-associated TCR beta chains in a later analysis were more clonally expanded and had lower generation probabilities. According to a later analysis, TCR association rates differed among HLA loci, with DRB1 alleles showing the most associated TCRs and HLA-C alleles showing the fewest. Because HLA typing was unavailable for some donors at each locus, only the typed subset was used in association tests. According to a later genetic analysis, donors in an Asian-associated ancestry cluster had fewer N-insertions in productive TCRs than the approximately 710-donor mean. When HLA alleles, especially DR and DQ, strongly co-occurred, TCR associations were difficult to assign to individual alleles. Because the 87-base-pair reads could not distinguish some IMGT-functional V segments, including TRBV6-2 and TRBV6-3, those segments were excluded. In vitro tests confirmed that a few of the cytomegalovirus-associated TCR beta chains recognize cytomegalovirus antigens. An association between a missense DCLRE1C variant and V-gene and J-gene trimming of TCR beta chains was found in a later genetic analysis and replicated in an independent cohort. A cluster of highly shared sequence variants was judged likely to represent a technical artifact of the sequencing pipeline. In both the original and validation cohorts, the classifier was reported to diagnose cytomegalovirus status with high specificity and sensitivity. Sequencing depth was assumed to be roughly uniform across donors in the presence/absence analyses, though that assumption may not hold.

The receptor library was made with the immunoSEQ multiplex PCR assay. A mixture of 60 forward primers for TCR Vbeta segments and 13 reverse primers for TCR Jbeta segments was used in the multiplex PCR. The CDR3 region of rearranged TCR beta genes was amplified from genomic DNA with a multiplex PCR assay. On the Illumina HiSeq System, the amplified TCR beta libraries were sequenced as 87-base-pair reads. The study's processing was this. In a later analysis, some 80 million unique TCR beta chains were counted across the approximately 670 repertoires, and roughly 9.9 million of these chains were shared by at least two donors. To remove PCR and sequencing errors, raw reads were error-corrected and collapsed into unique sequences using a nearest-neighbor algorithm that merged closely related sequences. V, D and J gene segments were assigned by aligning CDR3 sequences to IMGT reference sequences. For a sequence to be retained, a match of at least six nucleotides to both a V gene segment and a J gene segment was required. Rearrangements were classified as productive when the CDR3 lacked stop codons and remained in frame with V and J, and all other rearrangements were classified as non-productive. Following IMGT convention, CDR3 was defined as the stretch from the second conserved V-encoded cysteine up to the conserved J-encoded phenylalanine. The earlier analysis of 500 to 750 of the donors excluded any sequence lacking an unambiguous match to a single V gene segment. In an earlier analysis of several hundred of the donors, V segments were called functional above 56.7% productive rearrangements and were called segregating when the between-donor standard deviation exceeded 5%. A statistical classification framework was built to diagnose cytomegalovirus status from the catalog of TCR beta chain sequences. In a later analysis, TCR nucleotide sequences were compared against IMGT/GENE-DB human TR gene sequences so that V and J genes could be assigned. A later analysis assigned CDR3 sequences and most-parsimonious VDJ recombination scenarios with the TCRdist pipeline. In a later analysis, every TCR beta chain was defined by the combination of its CDR3 amino acid sequence and its V-gene family, and reads without a unique V-gene family were dropped. In a later analysis, 550 to 650 highly shared, low-generation-probability nucleotide sequences were removed to address suspected cross-contamination and a sequencing artifact. In a later analysis, a clonal expansion index was calculated for each public chain from normalized within-repertoire ranks of inferred template counts. In a later analysis, generation probabilities were computed using a VDJ recombination model fitted to out-of-frame rearrangements, and the results were checked against IGoR. A later analysis scored TCR-TCR, TCR-HLA and TCR-CMV co-occurrence with hypergeometric tests, applying a repertoire-size bias correction to TCR pairs. A later analysis estimated false discovery rates by permuting HLA or CMV assignments 20 times. A later analysis grouped co-occurring TCRs with DBSCAN, adding TCRdist sequence similarity when clustering within HLA-allele-positive subsets. Repertoires with fewer than 30,000 or more than 120,000 public chains were left out of co-occurrence clustering, as were a handful of repertoires with anomalous nucleotide sharing. TCRdb's version of the immuneACCESS table is confined to in-frame rearrangements and falls short of the full clone set. An unresolved V gene accounts for under half of the shortfall where checked; the remainder is of unknown origin. That table supplies the V and J calls and clone size; D and trimming were determined from the DNA. This sample holds some 110,000 clones; 60% to 85% were observed only once. In total, the top ten clones hold over 1.5% of the sample.

The receptor comes from a woman between 18 and 29 years old in good health and CMV-seronegative. This receptor chain uses TRBV6-1 and TRBJ1-5; 6 matching bases give a weak D call of TRBD1. The sample taken for sequencing was PBMCs. CDR3 region: CASSVGQGQGYQPQHF. The nucleotides read TGTGCCAGCAGTGTCGGCCAGGGCCAGGGGTATCAGCCCCAGCATTTT.